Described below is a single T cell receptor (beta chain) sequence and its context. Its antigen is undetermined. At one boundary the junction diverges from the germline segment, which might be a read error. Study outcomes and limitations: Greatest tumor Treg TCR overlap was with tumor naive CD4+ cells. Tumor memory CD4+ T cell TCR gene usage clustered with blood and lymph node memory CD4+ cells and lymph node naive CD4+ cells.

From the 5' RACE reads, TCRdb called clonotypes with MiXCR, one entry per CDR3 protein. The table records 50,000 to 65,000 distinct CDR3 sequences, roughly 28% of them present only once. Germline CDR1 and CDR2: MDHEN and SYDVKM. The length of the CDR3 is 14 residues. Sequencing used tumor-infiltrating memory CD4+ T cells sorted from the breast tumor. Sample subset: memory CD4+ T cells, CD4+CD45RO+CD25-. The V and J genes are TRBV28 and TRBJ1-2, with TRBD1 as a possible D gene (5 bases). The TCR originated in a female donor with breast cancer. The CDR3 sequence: CASSSQGRGYGYAF. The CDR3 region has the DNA TGTGCCAGCAGTTCACAAGGACGGGGCTATGGCTACGCCTTC.